One TCR beta chain is described in this entry. Its antigen is unknown. CD4+ T cells that had been cultured provided DNA sequenced with the Oncomine TCR Beta short-read assay. TCRdb called the PCR reads again in MiXCR, with one record for every CDR3 protein. The data hold several thousand distinct CDR3 sequences, with approximately 40% observed a single time. This sample is part of a study of vaccination and CD4 T cells after COVID-19. This CDR3 has 16 residues. Trimming removed 3 bases at V and 5 bases at J, with 17 bases between. CDR1 is SGHRS and CDR2 is YFSETQ in the germline V gene. Regarding treatment: approximately nine-day PBMC culture with coronavirus spike peptide pools or control peptides (ViraFEST assay). CD4+ T-cell collection from the unexposed donor predated the COVID-19 pandemic (2011-2018).

The clonotype originates from a human donor in good health. This chain connects TRBV5-1 to TRBJ2-2; possibly TRBD1 for D (5 bases). Sequencing was carried out using CD4+ T cells from blood, cultured in vitro. CDR3 DNA: TGCGCCAGCAGCTGGACACTGGGAACGGCAACCGGGGAGCTGTTTTTT. Residues: CASSWTLGTATGELFF.